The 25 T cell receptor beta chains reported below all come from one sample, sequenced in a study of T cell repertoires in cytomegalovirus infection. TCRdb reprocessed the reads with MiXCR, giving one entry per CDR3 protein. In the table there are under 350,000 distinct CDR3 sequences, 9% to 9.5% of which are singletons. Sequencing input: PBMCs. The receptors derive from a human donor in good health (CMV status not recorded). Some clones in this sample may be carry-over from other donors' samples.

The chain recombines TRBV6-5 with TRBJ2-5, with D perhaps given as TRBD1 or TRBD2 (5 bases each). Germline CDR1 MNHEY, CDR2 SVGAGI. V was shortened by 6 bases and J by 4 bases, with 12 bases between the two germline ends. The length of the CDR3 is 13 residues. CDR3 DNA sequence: TGTGCCAGCAGCCAGGGACGGGGAGAGACCCAGTACTTC. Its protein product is CASSQGRGETQYF.

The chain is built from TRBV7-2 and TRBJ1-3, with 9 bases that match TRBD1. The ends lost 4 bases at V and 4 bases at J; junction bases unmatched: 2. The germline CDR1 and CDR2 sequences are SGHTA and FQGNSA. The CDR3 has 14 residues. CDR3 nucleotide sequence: TGTGCCAGCAGCTCAGGACAGGGGGGAAACACCATATATTTT. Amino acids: CASSSGQGGNTIYF. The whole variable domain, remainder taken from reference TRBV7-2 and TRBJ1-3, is GAGVSQSPSNKVTEKGKDVELRCDPISGHTALYWYRQSLGQGLEFLIYFQGNSAPDKSGLPSDRFSAERTGGSVSTLTIQRTQQEDSAVYLCASSSGQGGNTIYFGEGSWLTVV.

Here the CDR3 DNA reads TGTGCCAGCAGCGAAGTTTCCAGGGGGGGGATCTATGGCTACACCTTC. It translates to CASSEVSRGGIYGYTF. This sequence joins TRBV7-9 and TRBJ1-2; 7 bases match TRBD1. CDR1 is SEHNR, CDR2 FQNEAQ, per germline (reference sequence). V trimming: 5 bases; J trimming: 4 bases; junction bases outside the gene matches: 13. CDR3 length equals 16 residues.

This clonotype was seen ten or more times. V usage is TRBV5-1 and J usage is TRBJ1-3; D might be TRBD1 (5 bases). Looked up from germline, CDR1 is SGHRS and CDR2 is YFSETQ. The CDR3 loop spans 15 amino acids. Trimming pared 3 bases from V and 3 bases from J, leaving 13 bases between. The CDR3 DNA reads TGCGCCAGCAGCTGGGGCCGGGACGTTGGAAACACCATATATTTT. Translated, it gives CASSWGRDVGNTIYF. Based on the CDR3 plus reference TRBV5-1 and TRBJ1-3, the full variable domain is KAGVTQTPRYLIKTRGQQVTLSCSPISGHRSVSWYQQTPGQGLQFLFEYFSETQRNKGNFPGRFSGRQFSNSRSEMNVSTLELGDSALYLCASSWGRDVGNTIYFGEGSWLTVV.

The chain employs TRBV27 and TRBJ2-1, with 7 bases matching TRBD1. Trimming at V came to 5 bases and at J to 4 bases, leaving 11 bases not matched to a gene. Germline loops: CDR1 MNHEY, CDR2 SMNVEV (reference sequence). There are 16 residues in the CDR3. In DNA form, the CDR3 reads TGTGCCAGCAGTAGAATGACAGGGTGGGAATACAATGAGCAGTTCTTC. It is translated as CASSRMTGWEYNEQFF.

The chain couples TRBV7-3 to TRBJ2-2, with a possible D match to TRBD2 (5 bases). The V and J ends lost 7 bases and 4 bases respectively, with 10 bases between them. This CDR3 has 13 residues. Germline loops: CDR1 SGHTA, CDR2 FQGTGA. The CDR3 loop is CASIGVVTGELFF. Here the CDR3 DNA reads TGTGCCAGCATCGGGGTGGTCACCGGGGAGCTGTTTTTT.

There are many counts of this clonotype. CDR3 loop: CASSYTGTGGLDTQYF. CDR3 coding DNA: TGTGCCAGCAGCTACACCGGGACAGGGGGTCTAGATACGCAGTATTTT. The chain uses TRBV7-2 and TRBJ2-3; 11 bases are shared with TRBD1. V lost 4 bases and J lost 5; bases outside the gene matches: 8. This CDR3 spans 16 amino acids. Germline CDR1 SGHTA, CDR2 FQGNSA.

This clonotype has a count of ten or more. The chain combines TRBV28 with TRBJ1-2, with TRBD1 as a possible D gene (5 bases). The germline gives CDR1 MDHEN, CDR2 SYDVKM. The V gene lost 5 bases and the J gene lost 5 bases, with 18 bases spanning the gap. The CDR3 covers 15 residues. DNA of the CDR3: TGTGCCAGCAGTACCCAGACAGCGTCACGGTATGGCTACACCTTC. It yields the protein CASSTQTASRYGYTF.

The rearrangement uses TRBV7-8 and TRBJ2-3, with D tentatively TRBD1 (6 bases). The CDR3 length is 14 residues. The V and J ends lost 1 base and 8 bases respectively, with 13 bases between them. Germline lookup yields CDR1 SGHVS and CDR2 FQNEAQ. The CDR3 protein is CASSLGTASATQYF. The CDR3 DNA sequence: TGTGCCAGCAGCTTAGGGACAGCGTCTGCTACGCAGTATTTT.

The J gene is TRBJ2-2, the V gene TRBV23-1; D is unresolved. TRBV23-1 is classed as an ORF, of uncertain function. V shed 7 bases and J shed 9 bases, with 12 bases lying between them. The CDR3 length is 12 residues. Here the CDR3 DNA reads TGCGCCAGCAATCCACCGCCCCGGGAGCTGTTTTTT. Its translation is CASNPPPRELFF.

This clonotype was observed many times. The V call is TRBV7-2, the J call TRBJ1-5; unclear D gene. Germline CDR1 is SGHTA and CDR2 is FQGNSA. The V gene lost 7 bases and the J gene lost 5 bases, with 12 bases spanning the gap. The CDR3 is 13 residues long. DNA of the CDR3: TGTGCCAGCACCTTTCGTGCGGATCAGCCCCAGCATTTT. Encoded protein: CASTFRADQPQHF.

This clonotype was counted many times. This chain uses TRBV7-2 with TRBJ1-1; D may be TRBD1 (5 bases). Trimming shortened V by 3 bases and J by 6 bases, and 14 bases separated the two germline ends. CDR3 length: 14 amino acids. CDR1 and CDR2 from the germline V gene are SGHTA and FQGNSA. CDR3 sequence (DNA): TGTGCCAGCAGCTTGCGTCGGGGGGGGGCTGAAGCTTTCTTT. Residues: CASSLRRGGAEAFF. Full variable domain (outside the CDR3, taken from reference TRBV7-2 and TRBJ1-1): GAGVSQSPSNKVTEKGKDVELRCDPISGHTALYWYRQSLGQGLEFLIYFQGNSAPDKSGLPSDRFSAERTGGSVSTLTIQRTQQEDSAVYLCASSLRRGGAEAFFGQGTRLTVV.

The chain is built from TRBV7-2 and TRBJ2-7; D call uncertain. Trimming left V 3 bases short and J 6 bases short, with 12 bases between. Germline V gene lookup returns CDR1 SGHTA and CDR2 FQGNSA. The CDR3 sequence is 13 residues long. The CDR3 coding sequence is TGTGCCAGCAGCTTCCCGGGTTCCCGCGAGCAGTACTTC. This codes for CASSFPGSREQYF.

CDR3 amino acids: CASSYGQGGGKNIQYF. DNA for the CDR3: TGTGCCAGCAGTTACGGACAGGGGGGGGGCAAAAACATTCAGTACTTC. The chain uses TRBV6-2 or TRBV6-3 and TRBJ2-4; TRBD1 aligns across 10 bases. The CDR3 has 16 amino acids. Looked up from germline, CDR1 is MNHEY and CDR2 is SVGEGT. Trimming at V came to 2 bases and at J to 3 bases, leaving 4 bases not matched to a gene.

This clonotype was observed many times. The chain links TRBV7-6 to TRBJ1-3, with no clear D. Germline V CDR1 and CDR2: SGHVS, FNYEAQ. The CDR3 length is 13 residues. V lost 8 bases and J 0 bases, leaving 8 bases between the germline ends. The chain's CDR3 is CASGPSSGNTIYF. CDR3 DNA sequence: TGTGCCAGCGGTCCTAGCTCTGGAAACACCATATATTTT. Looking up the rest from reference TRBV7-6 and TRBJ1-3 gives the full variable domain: GAGVSQSPRYKVTKRGQDVALRCDPISGHVSLYWYRQALGQGPEFLTYFNYEAQQDKSGLPNDRFSAERPEGSISTLTIQRTEQRDSAMYRCASGPSSGNTIYFGEGSWLTVV.

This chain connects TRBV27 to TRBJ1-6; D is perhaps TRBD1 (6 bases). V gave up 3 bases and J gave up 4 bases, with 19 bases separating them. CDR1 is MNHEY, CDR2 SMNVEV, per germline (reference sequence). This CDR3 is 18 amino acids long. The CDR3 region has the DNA TGTGCCAGCAGTTTTCAGGACAGTCTCGGGCTTTATAATTCACCCCTCCACTTT. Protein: CASSFQDSLGLYNSPLHF.

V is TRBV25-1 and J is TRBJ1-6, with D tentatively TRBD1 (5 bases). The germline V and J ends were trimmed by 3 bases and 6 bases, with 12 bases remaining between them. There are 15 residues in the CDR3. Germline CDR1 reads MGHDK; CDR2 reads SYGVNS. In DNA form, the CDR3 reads TGTGCCAGCAGTGACCTAGGGAGGGGTAATTCACCCCTCCACTTT. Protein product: CASSDLGRGNSPLHF.

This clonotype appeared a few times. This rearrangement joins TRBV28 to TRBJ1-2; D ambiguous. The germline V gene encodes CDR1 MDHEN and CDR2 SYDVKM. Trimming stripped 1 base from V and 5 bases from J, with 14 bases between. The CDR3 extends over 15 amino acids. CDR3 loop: CASSLSGRVGYGYTF. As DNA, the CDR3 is TGTGCCAGCAGTTTATCGGGGAGGGTCGGGTATGGCTACACCTTC.

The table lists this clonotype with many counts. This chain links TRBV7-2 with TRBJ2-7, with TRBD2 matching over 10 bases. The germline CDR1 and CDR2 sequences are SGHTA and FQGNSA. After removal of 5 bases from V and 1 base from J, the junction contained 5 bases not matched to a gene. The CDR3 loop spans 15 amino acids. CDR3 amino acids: CASSPQAGGSYEQYF. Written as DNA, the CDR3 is TGTGCCAGCAGCCCCCAAGCGGGGGGGTCCTACGAGCAGTACTTC.

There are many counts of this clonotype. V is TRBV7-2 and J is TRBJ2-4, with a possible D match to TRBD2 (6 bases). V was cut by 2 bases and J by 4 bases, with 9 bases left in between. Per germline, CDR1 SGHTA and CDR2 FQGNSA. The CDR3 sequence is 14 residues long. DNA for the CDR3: TGTGCCAGCAGCTTAAACGGGAGAAAAAACATTCAGTACTTC. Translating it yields CASSLNGRKNIQYF.

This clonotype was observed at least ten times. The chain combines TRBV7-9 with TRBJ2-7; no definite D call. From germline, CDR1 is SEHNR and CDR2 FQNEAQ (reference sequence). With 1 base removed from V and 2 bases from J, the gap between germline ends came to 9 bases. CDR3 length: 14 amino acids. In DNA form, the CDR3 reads TGTGCCAGCAGCTTAGGATGGGAACCCTACGAGCAGTACTTC. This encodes CASSLGWEPYEQYF. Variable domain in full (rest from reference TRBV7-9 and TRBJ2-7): DTGVSQNPRHKITKRGQNVTFRCDPISEHNRLYWYRQTLGQGPEFLTYFQNEAQLEKSRLLSDRFSAERPKGSFSTLEIQRTEQGDSAMYLCASSLGWEPYEQYFGPGTRLTVT.

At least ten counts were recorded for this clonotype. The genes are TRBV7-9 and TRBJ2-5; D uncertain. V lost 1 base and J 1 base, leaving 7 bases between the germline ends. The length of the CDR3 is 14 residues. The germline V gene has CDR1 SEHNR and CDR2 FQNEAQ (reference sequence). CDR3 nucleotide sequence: TGTGCCAGCAGCTTAGTTATCAGCCAAGAGACCCAGTACTTC. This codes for CASSLVISQETQYF.

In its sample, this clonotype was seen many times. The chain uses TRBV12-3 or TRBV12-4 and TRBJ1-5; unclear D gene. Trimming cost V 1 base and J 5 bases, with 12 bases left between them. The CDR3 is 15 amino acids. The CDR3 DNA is TGTGCCAGCAGTTTAGACCCACTAGGGCATCAGCCCCAGCATTTT. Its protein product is CASSLDPLGHQPQHF.

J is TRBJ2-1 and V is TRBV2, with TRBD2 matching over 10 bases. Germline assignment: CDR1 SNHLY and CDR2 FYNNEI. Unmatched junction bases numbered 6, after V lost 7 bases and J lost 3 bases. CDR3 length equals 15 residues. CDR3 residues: CASNLLAGNYNEQFF. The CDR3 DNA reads TGTGCCAGCAACCTACTAGCGGGGAACTACAATGAGCAGTTCTTC. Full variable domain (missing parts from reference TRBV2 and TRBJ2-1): EPEVTQTPSHQVTQMGQEVILRCVPISNHLYFYWYRQILGQKVEFLVSFYNNEISEKSEIFDDQFSVERPDGSNFTLKIRSTKLEDSAMYFCASNLLAGNYNEQFFGPGTRLTVL.

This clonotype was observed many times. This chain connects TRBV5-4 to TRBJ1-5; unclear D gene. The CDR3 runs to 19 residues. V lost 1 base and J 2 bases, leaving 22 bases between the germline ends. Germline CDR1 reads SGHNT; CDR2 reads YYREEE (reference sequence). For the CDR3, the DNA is TGTGCCAGCAGCTTGCGGCCCCAGCCGAATTGTTGGTGCAATCAGCCCCAGCATTTT. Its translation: CASSLRPQPNCWCNQPQHF.